Sequencing of this TCR beta chain was carried out in a study of technical replicates of blood from a handful of donors. Libraries were prepared by immunoSEQ multiplex PCR; TCRdb keeps only in-frame clonotypes and omits some of them. Here the sample spans about 82,000 clones, 96% being singletons. CDR1 SEHNR and CDR2 FQNEAQ come from the germline V gene (reference sequence). Trimming pared 2 bases from V and 0 bases from J, leaving 11 bases between. This CDR3 spans 16 amino acids. This TCR derives from a human donor in good health. The rearrangement uses TRBV7-9 and TRBJ1-5; D remains ambiguous. Sample: T cells isolated from PBMCs. CDR3 protein: CASSLRRSVSNQPQHF. As DNA, the CDR3 is TGTGCCAGCAGCTTACGCAGGTCCGTTAGCAATCAGCCCCAGCATTTT.